This TCR beta chain derives from a study of T cell responses to AZD1222 COVID-19 vaccine. With regard to this clone: Its specificity is not known.

Broader study findings: Close to half of all spike-specific TCRs reportedly target regions of the variants that are unmutated. Clonal diversity was possibly underestimated, and the donors were mostly white British, with more females.

V was clipped by 6 bases and J by 3 bases; unmatched bases: 8. CDR1 and CDR2 from the germline V gene are LNHDA and SQIVND (reference sequence). CDR3 length: 14 residues. The data were produced by immunoSEQ multiplex PCR, yet TCRdb's version contains in-frame clones alone and is incomplete. The sample gives more than 75,000 clones, roughly 86% of which show up once; about 7% is in the top ten. This chain links TRBV19 with TRBJ2-7; 7 nucleotides agree with TRBD1. The receptor was isolated from an adult who received the AZD1222 COVID-19 vaccine. Source: peripheral blood, taken 28 days after the second AZD1222 dose. CDR3 nucleotide sequence: TGTGCCAGTAGGGAACAGGGGAATGGCTACGAGCAGTACTTC. Its translation is CASREQGNGYEQYF.